Included here is one TCR beta chain sequence, with context. Its antigen is currently unknown. The data derive from a study of metastatic and nonmetastatic thyroid tumors. Study overall: Malignant thyroid and benign thyroid patients provided blood and tumor or nodule tissue whose repertoires were compared. Study-level points and caveats: Patients with malignant thyroid tumors reportedly had significantly higher TCR beta diversity than those with benign nodules, in blood and tumor.

Thyroid surgery was performed in patients who had received no treatment beforehand. In the original processing: A classifier of distant metastasis in papillary thyroid cancer was built from CDR3 differences (across clinicopathological groups). With MiXCR, TCRdb reprocessed the PCR reads. TCRdb's processing, not the authors', yielded these V and J calls. This sample carries some 29,000 clones, around 16% of them seen once, and the ten largest clones take 4% to 5%. The germline CDR1 and CDR2 sequences are SGHAT and FQNNGV. This CDR3 spans 18 amino acids. The trim removed 5 bases at V and 4 bases at J, leaving 11 bases unmatched.

The clonotype originates from a female donor with papillary thyroid cancer or a benign thyroid nodule (not recorded which). Some clones in this sample may be carry-over from other donors' samples. What was sequenced was blood. V and J are TRBV11-2 and TRBJ2-6; 10 nucleotides align to TRBD1. CDR3 coding DNA: TGTGCCAGCAGCCTAAAGACAGGGGGCGCGGGAGGGGCCAACGTCCTGACTTTC. It translates to CASSLKTGGAGGANVLTF.